The 21 T cell receptor beta chains in this list originate from one sample, sequenced in a study of graft-versus-host responses after intestinal transplantation. Profiled with immunoSEQ multiplex PCR; TCRdb holds only in-frame clones, not every one. The table shows 20,000 to 30,000 clones, with 90% to 95% occurring only once. The sample here was PBMCs, taken around 40 days after intestinal transplant. The receptors were sampled from a human patient who received an intestinal transplant, so some T cells may come from the graft donor.

The rearrangement uses TRBV7-6 and TRBJ2-1; the D is unclear. Germline loops: CDR1 SGHVS, CDR2 FNYEAQ. V lost 1 base and J 3 bases, leaving 7 bases between the germline ends. The CDR3 runs 14 residues. CDR3 in DNA: TGTGCCAGCAGCTTAGGTCCAGTCTACAATGAGCAGTTCTTC. Its protein product is CASSLGPVYNEQFF. Drawing the rest from reference TRBV7-6 and TRBJ2-1, the complete variable domain is GAGVSQSPRYKVTKRGQDVALRCDPISGHVSLYWYRQALGQGPEFLTYFNYEAQQDKSGLPNDRFSAERPEGSISTLTIQRTEQRDSAMYRCASSLGPVYNEQFFGPGTRLTVL.

The chain combines TRBV27 with TRBJ1-2; 8 nucleotides align to TRBD1. The CDR3 has 13 residues. CDR1 and CDR2 (germline): MNHEY, SMNVEV (reference sequence). The junction had 7 bases not matched to a gene; V was cut back by 5 bases and J by 8 bases. The chain's CDR3 is CASSPGTGSGYTF. CDR3 in DNA: TGTGCCAGCAGTCCAGGGACAGGTTCGGGCTACACCTTC.

The chain joins TRBV13 to TRBJ2-7, with D maybe TRBD2 (5 bases). V lost 5 bases and J 3 bases, leaving 11 bases between the germline ends. Germline CDR1 and CDR2: PRHDT and FYEKMQ (reference sequence). CDR3 length: 13 residues. The CDR3 here is CASSPLLDYEQYF. Written as DNA, the CDR3 is TGTGCCAGCAGCCCCTTACTAGACTACGAGCAGTACTTC.

The V and J genes are TRBV5-6 and TRBJ2-7; TRBD1 matches 7 bases. The germline gives CDR1 SGHDT, CDR2 YYEEEE. With 4 bases clipped from V and 1 base from J, the junction kept 2 bases outside the gene matches. The CDR3 has 13 residues. CDR3 in amino acids: CASSVGQSYEQYF. Written as DNA, the CDR3 is TGTGCCAGCAGCGTGGGACAGTCCTACGAGCAGTACTTC.

In nucleotides, the CDR3 is TGCGCCAACCCGGGACAGGGTAATCGCGAGCAGTACTTC. This codes for CANPGQGNREQYF. The rearrangement uses TRBV5-1 and TRBJ2-7, with TRBD1 identical over 9 bases. Germline CDR1 reads SGHRS; CDR2 reads YFSETQ. Losses at the gene ends were 9 bases for V and 6 bases for J; bases not matched to a gene: 10. This CDR3 has 13 amino acids.

This chain's CDR3 is CASDSTSGSGDTQYF. The CDR3, as DNA: TGTGCCAGCGATAGCACTAGCGGGAGTGGAGATACGCAGTATTTT. The gene calls are TRBV9 and TRBJ2-3; 11 bases align to TRBD2. This CDR3 region has 15 residues. The germline V gene encodes CDR1 SGDLS and CDR2 YYNGEE. The V gene end was trimmed by 7 bases and the J gene end by 5 bases; junction bases not matched to a gene: 9.

The chain has TRBV30 and TRBJ2-1, with a weak D call TRBD1 (6 bases). CDR1 and CDR2 from the germline V gene are GTSNPN and SVGIG (reference sequence). The CDR3 has 16 residues. V was shortened by 0 bases and J by 0 bases, with 12 bases between the two germline ends. The chain's CDR3 is CAWSVPTGSSYNEQFF. The CDR3 bases are TGTGCCTGGAGTGTGCCTACAGGGAGCTCCTACAATGAGCAGTTCTTC.

CDR3 loop: CASSTNLPGYLRGNEQFF. CDR3 DNA: TGTGCCAGCAGCACAAACTTACCCGGCTACCTCCGCGGGAATGAGCAGTTCTTC. This chain joins TRBV27 and TRBJ2-1; perhaps TRBD2 as D (5 bases). The CDR3 consists of 18 residues. Germline lookup yields CDR1 MNHEY and CDR2 SMNVEV (reference sequence). The V and J ends lost 6 bases and 7 bases respectively, with 28 bases between them.

The chain joins TRBV25-1 to TRBJ2-5, with no clear D. Germline V lookup: CDR1 MGHDK, CDR2 SYGVNS. The length of the CDR3 is 14 residues. The V and J ends lost 2 bases and 4 bases respectively, with 11 bases between them. CDR3 amino acids: CASSEAAARETQYF. The CDR3 DNA sequence: TGTGCCAGCAGTGAAGCGGCGGCCCGAGAGACCCAGTACTTC.

The chain carries TRBV18 and TRBJ2-2, with a possible D match to TRBD1 (6 bases). V gave up 3 bases and J gave up 7 bases, with 12 bases separating them. The CDR3 runs 14 residues. Germline CDR1 reads KGHSH; CDR2 reads LQKENI. The CDR3 DNA follows: TGTGCCAGCTCACCCCAGGGGTTGAGCGGGGAGCTGTTTTTT. It codes for CASSPQGLSGELFF.

This clone has only one observation. V usage is TRBV6-8 and J usage is TRBJ1-5; unclear D gene. Germline V gene data show CDR1 as MNHGY and CDR2 as SAAAGT. Trimming cost V 8 bases and J 5 bases, with 16 bases left between them. The CDR3 runs 14 residues. Here the CDR3 DNA reads TGTGCCAGCCGGAACCCCACGGTGGATCAGCCCCAGCATTTT. Amino acids: CASRNPTVDQPQHF.

This chain connects TRBV7-9 to TRBJ1-2; D gene uncertain. The germline gives CDR1 SEHNR, CDR2 FQNEAQ (reference sequence). Between the trimmed V and J ends, which lost 5 bases and 14 bases, there was a span of 15 bases. This CDR3 region has 11 residues. The CDR3 sequence is CASSLDPNSTF. The CDR3, as DNA: TGTGCCAGCAGCCTCGACCCGAATAGTACCTTC.

V is TRBV4-2 and J is TRBJ1-4; D might be TRBD1 (5 bases). V was clipped by 4 bases and J by 0 bases, with 15 bases between them. The germline CDR1 and CDR2 sequences are LGHNA and YNFKEQ. The CDR3 totals 17 residues. CDR3 DNA: TGTGCCAGCAGCCTCAGCGGGACGTCAGCAACTAATGAAAAACTGTTTTTT. Its translation is CASSLSGTSATNEKLFF.

V and J are TRBV30 and TRBJ1-5; D may be TRBD1 (5 bases). Germline CDR1 and CDR2: GTSNPN and SVGIG (reference sequence). This CDR3 comprises 13 residues. Trimming took off 3 bases at V and 6 bases at J, with 12 bases between the two ends. The CDR3 DNA follows: TGTGCCTGGAGCCCCCAGGGAGGTCAGCCCCAGCATTTT. Protein product: CAWSPQGGQPQHF. The variable domain in full, completed from reference TRBV30 and TRBJ1-5, reads SQTIHQWPATLVQPVGSPLSLECTVEGTSNPNLYWYRQAAGRGLQLLFYSVGIGQISSEVPQNLSASRPQDRQFILSSKKLLLSDSGFYLCAWSPQGGQPQHFGDGTRLSIL.

This clone was detected only a few times. The genes are TRBV6-4 and TRBJ2-1, with 10 bases fitting TRBD2. The CDR3 totals 14 residues. J was trimmed by 4 bases and V by 3 bases; bases with no gene match: 0. Germline V gene data show CDR1 as MRHNA and CDR2 as SNTAGT. CDR3 bases: TGTGCCAGCAGTGAAGCGGGAGGGTACAATGAGCAGTTCTTC. This sequence encodes CASSEAGGYNEQFF.

The V call is TRBV28, the J call TRBJ2-7, with TRBD2 matching 10 bases. Losses at the gene ends were 7 bases for V and 4 bases for J; bases not matched to a gene: 13. Per the germline V gene, CDR1 is MDHEN and CDR2 is SYDVKM. This CDR3 contains 16 residues. This chain's CDR3 is CASKKSGTSVAYEQYF. DNA for the CDR3: TGTGCCAGCAAAAAATCCGGGACTAGCGTCGCGTACGAGCAGTACTTC.

The CDR3 is CASSPARGTAGYTF. CDR3 bases: TGTGCCAGCAGCCCAGCCAGAGGGACGGCTGGCTACACCTTC. The V call is TRBV14, the J call TRBJ1-2, with D perhaps TRBD1 (5 bases). Trimming removed 4 bases from V and 7 bases from J, with 16 bases in between. From germline, CDR1 is SGHDN and CDR2 FVKESK. The CDR3 is 14 residues long.

This clone has only one observation. The V and J genes are TRBV4-2 and TRBJ2-3; TRBD2 matches 13 bases. Per the germline V gene, CDR1 is LGHNA and CDR2 is YNFKEQ. This CDR3 comprises 20 residues. V trimming: 4 bases; J trimming: 1 base; junction bases outside the gene matches: 14. Here the CDR3 DNA reads TGTGCCAGCAGCCCTAATCCGGGACTAGCGGGATCAGCTGGCACAGATACGCAGTATTTT. Translating it yields CASSPNPGLAGSAGTDTQYF.

This chain joins TRBV25-1 and TRBJ2-1; 9 bases agree with TRBD1. Germline trimming cut 0 bases from V and 12 bases from J; bases unmatched to any gene: 12. The V gene's germline CDR1 is MGHDK and CDR2 SYGVNS. CDR3 length equals 16 residues. The CDR3 loop is CASSEYRPGQGSWQFF. Written as DNA, the CDR3 is TGTGCCAGCAGTGAATATAGGCCGGGACAGGGATCCTGGCAGTTCTTC.

The V and J genes are TRBV4-3 and TRBJ1-4, with D maybe TRBD1 (5 bases). The CDR3 is 17 residues long. The germline V gene encodes CDR1 LGHNA and CDR2 YSLEER. V lost 4 bases and J lost 1, with 16 bases in between. CDR3 in DNA: TGCGCCAGCAGCCCCCAGGGTCTGGGGGGAACTAATGAAAAACTGTTTTTT. As protein: CASSPQGLGGTNEKLFF.

In this sample, this clone turned up a few times. This chain connects TRBV6-5 to TRBJ2-7; D perhaps matches TRBD1 (5 bases). CDR1 and CDR2 (germline): MNHEY, SVGAGI. The CDR3 totals 12 residues. The V end was cut by 7 bases, the J end by 2 bases, with 9 bases between. The CDR3 protein is CASTTATYEQYF. CDR3 in DNA: TGTGCCAGCACGACAGCTACCTACGAGCAGTACTTC.